This T cell receptor (beta chain) was retrieved from a study of cytomegalovirus exposure and HLA in healthy donors. With respect to this clone: No antigen is known for it.

Study-wide results and limits: The authors later found TCR association rates varying by HLA locus, with DRB1 most and HLA-C fewest. TCR beta chains numbering some 150 were designated cytomegalovirus-associated. Earlier analysis found most TCR beta V segments productive about 87% or about 30% of the time.

V lost 2 bases and J lost 2, with 12 bases in between. CDR3 length: 15 residues. Germline CDR1 is SEHNR and CDR2 is FQNEAQ (reference sequence). Sampled while nominally healthy, donors likely had unrecorded immune exposures. The study ran its PCR with 60 Vbeta and 13 Jbeta primers. TCRdb's table, derived via immunoSEQ multiplex PCR, lists solely in-frame clones and lacks some. The data contain under 150,000 clones, around two thirds of them singletons. This sequence originates from a woman aged 40 to 49 in good health and CMV-seronegative. The chain uses TRBV7-9 and TRBJ2-5; no reliable D call. Input material: PBMCs. In nucleotides, the CDR3 is TGTGCCAGCAGCTTATGGAGTCTTAATCAAGAGACCCAGTACTTC. Protein sequence: CASSLWSLNQETQYF.